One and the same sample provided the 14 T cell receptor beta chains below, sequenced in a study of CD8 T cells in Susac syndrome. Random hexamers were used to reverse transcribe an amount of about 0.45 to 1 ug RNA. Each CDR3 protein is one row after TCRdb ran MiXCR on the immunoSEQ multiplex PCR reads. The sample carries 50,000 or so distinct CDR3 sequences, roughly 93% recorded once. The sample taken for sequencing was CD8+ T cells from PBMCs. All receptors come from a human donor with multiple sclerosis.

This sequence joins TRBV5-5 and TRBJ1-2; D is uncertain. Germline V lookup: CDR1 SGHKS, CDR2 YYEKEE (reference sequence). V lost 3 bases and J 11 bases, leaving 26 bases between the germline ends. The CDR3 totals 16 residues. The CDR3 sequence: CASSWVSGSLPMGYTF. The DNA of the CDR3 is TGTGCCAGCAGCTGGGTTTCGGGCAGCTTACCGATGGGATACACCTTC.

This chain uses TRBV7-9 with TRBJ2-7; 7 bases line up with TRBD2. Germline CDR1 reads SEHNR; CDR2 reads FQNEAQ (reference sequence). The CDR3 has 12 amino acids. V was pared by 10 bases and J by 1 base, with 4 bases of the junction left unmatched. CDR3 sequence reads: CATREASYEQYF. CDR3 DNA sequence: TGTGCCACCCGGGAGGCTTCCTACGAGCAGTACTTC.

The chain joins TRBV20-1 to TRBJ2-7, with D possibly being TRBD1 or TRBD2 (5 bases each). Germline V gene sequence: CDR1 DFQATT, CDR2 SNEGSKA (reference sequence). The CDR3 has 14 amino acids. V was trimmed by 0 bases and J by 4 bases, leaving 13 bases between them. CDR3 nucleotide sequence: TGCAGTGCTAGAGATCCGGGGCGTGAATACGAGCAGTACTTC. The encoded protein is CSARDPGREYEQYF.

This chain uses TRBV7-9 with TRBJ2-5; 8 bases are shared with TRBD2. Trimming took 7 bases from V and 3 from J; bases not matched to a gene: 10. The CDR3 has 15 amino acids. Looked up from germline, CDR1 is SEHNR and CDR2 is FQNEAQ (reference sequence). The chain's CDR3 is CASTHGLASKETQYF. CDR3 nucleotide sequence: TGTGCCAGCACACACGGACTAGCCTCGAAAGAGACCCAGTACTTC.

The CDR3 is CASSSDGYYNEQFF. CDR3 in DNA: TGTGCCAGCAGTTCGGACGGATACTACAATGAGCAGTTCTTC. The genes are TRBV6-2 or TRBV6-3 and TRBJ2-1; D gene unclear. This CDR3 has 14 amino acids. The V and J ends lost 4 bases and 3 bases respectively, with 10 bases between them. Germline V gene lookup returns CDR1 MNHEY and CDR2 SVGEGT.

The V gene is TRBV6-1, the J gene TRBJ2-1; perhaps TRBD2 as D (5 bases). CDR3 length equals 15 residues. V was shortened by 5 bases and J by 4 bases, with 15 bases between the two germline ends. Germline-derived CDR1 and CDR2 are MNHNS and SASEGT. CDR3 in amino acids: CASSLEISGYNEQFF. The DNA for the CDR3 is TGTGCCAGCAGTCTTGAGATTTCGGGATACAATGAGCAGTTCTTC.

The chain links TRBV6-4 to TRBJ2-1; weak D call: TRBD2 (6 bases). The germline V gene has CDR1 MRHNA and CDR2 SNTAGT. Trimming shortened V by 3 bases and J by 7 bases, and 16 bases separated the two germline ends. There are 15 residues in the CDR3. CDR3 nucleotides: TGTGCCAGCAGTGAATCGGGGGAGCCTACAAATGAGCAGTTCTTC. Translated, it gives CASSESGEPTNEQFF.

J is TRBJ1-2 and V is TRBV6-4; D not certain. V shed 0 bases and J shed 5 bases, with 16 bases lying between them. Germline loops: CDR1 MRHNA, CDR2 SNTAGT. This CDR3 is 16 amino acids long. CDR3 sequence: CASSDSDQTPRYGYTF. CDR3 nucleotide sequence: TGTGCCAGCAGTGACTCTGACCAGACACCGAGATATGGCTACACCTTC.

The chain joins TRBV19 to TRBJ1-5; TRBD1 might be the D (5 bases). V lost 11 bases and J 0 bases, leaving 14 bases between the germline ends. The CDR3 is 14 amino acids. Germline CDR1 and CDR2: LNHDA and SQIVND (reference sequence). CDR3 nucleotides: TGTGCCGGAGGGGACGTCCATAGCAATCAGCCCCAGCATTTT. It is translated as CAGGDVHSNQPQHF. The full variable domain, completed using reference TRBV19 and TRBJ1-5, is DGGITQSPKYLFRKEGQNVTLSCEQNLNHDAMYWYRQDPGQGLRLIYYSQIVNDFQKGDIAEGYSVSREKKESFPLTVTSAQKNPTAFYLCAGGDVHSNQPQHFGDGTRLSIL.

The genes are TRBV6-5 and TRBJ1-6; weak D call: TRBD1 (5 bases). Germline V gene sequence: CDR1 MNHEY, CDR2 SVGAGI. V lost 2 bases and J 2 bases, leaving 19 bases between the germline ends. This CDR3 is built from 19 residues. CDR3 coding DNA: TGTGCCAGCAGTTACGTGTGGTTGGGGCGAAGCACCTATAATTCACCCCTCCACTTT. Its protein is CASSYVWLGRSTYNSPLHF.

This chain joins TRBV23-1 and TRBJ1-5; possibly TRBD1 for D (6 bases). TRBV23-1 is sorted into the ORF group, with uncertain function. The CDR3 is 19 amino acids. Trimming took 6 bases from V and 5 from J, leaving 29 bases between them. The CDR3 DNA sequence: TGCGCCAGCAGCGGCGACAGGACGCCCCCCTGGGGGATTCATCAGCCCCAGCATTTT. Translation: CASSGDRTPPWGIHQPQHF.

CDR3 sequence reads: CASSQDGLGENYNEQFF. In DNA form, the CDR3 reads TGCGCCAGCAGCCAAGATGGGCTCGGGGAGAACTACAATGAGCAGTTCTTC. This chain uses TRBV4-1 with TRBJ2-1, with D possibly TRBD2 on 5 matching bases. The germline V and J ends were trimmed by 0 bases and 3 bases, with 15 bases remaining between them. CDR3 length: 17 amino acids. The V gene's germline CDR1 is MGHRA and CDR2 YSYEKL.

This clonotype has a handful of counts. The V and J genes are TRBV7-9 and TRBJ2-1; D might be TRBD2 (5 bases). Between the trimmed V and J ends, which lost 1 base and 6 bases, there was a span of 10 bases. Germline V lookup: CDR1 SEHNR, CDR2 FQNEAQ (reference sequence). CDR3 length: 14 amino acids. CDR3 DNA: TGTGCCAGCAGCTTAGTCGGGATTGCCAATGAGCAGTTCTTC. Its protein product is CASSLVGIANEQFF.

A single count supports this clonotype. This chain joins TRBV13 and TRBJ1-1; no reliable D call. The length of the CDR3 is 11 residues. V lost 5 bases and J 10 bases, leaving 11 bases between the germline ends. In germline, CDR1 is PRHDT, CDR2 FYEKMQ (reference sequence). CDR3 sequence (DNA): TGTGCCAGCAGCATTCAAAGAGGAGCTTTCTTT. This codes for CASSIQRGAFF. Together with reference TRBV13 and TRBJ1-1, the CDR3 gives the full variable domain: AAGVIQSPRHLIKEKRETATLKCYPIPRHDTVYWYQQGPGQDPQFLISFYEKMQSDKGSIPDRFSAQQFSDYHSELNMSSLELGDSALYFCASSIQRGAFFGQGTRLTVV.